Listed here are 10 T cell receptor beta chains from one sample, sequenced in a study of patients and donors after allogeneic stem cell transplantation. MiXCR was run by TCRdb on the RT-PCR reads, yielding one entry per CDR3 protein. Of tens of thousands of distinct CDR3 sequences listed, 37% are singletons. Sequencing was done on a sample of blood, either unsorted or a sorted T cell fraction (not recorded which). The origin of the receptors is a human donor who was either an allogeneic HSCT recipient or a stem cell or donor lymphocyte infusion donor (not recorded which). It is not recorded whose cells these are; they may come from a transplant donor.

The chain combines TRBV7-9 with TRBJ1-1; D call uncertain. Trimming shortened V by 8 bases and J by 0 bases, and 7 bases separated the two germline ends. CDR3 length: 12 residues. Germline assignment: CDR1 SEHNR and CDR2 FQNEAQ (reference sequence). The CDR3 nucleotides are TGTGCCAGCCGGCAGATGAACACTGAAGCTTTCTTT. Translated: CASRQMNTEAFF.

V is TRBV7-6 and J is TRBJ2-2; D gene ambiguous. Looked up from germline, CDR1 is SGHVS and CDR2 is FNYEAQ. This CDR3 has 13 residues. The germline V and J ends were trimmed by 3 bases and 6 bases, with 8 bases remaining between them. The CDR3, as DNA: TGTGCCAGCAGCTTCGACCGAGCCGGGGAGCTGTTTTTT. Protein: CASSFDRAGELFF.

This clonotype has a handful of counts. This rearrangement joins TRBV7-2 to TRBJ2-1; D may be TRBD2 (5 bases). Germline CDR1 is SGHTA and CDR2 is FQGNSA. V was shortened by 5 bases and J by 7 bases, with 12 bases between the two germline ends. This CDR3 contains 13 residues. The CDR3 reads CASSPPTTNEQFF. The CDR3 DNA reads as TGTGCCAGCAGCCCGCCGACTACAAATGAGCAGTTCTTC.

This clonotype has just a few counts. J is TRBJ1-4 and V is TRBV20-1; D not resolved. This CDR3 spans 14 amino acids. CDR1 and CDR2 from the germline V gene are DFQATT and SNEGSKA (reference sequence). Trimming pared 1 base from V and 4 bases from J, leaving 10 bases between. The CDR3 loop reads CSARGSEINEKLFF. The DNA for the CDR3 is TGCAGTGCTAGAGGGTCCGAGATTAATGAAAAACTGTTTTTT.

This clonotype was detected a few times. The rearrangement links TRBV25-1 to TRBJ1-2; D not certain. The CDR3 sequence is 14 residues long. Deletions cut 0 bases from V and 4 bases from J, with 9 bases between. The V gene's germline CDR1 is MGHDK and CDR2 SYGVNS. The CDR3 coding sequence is TGTGCCAGCAGTGAATACACCGTTCCCTATGGCTACACCTTC. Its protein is CASSEYTVPYGYTF.

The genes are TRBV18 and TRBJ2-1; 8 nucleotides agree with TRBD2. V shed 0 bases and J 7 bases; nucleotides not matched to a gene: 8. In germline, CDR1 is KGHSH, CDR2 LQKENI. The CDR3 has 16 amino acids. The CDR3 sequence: CASSPPWRGARNEQFF. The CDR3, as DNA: TGTGCCAGCTCACCACCGTGGCGGGGGGCCCGGAATGAGCAGTTCTTC.

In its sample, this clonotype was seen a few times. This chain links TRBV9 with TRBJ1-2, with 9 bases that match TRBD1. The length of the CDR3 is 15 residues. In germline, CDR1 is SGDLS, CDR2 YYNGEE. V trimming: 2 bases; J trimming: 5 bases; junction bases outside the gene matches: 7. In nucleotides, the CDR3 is TGTGCCAGCAGCGTCCGGGACAGGGACCCTTATGGCTACACCTTC. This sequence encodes CASSVRDRDPYGYTF. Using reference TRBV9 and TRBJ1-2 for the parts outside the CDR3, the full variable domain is DSGVTQTPKHLITATGQRVTLRCSPRSGDLSVYWYQQSLDQGLQFLIQYYNGEERAKGNILERFSAQQFPDLHSELNLSSLELGDSALYFCASSVRDRDPYGYTFGSGTRLTVV.

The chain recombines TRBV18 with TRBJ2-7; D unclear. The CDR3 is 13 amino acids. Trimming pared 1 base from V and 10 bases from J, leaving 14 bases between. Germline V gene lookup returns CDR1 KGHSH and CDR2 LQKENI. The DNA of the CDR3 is TGTGCCAGCTCACCACAAACGGCGGTCGGACAGTACGTC. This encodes CASSPQTAVGQYV.

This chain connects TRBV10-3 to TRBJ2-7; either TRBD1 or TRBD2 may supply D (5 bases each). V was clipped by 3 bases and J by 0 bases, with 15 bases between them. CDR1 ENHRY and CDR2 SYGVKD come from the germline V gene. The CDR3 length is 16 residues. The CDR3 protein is CAISESPGPSSYEQYV. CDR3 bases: TGTGCCATCAGTGAATCTCCGGGGCCCAGCTCCTACGAGCAGTACGTC.

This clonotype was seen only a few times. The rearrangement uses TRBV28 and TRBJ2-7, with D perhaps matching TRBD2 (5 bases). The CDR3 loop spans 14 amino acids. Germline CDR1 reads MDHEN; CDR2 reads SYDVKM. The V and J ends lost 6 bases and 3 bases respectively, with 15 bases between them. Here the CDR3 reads CASSLGSANYEQYV. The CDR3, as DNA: TGTGCCAGCAGCCTTGGGAGTGCTAACTACGAGCAGTACGTC.